This TCR beta chain comes out of a study of cytomegalovirus exposure and HLA in healthy donors. Germline loops: CDR1 SEHNR, CDR2 FQNEAQ (reference sequence). This CDR3 spans 14 amino acids. The study ran its PCR with 60 Vbeta and 13 Jbeta primers. Data came from immunoSEQ multiplex PCR; TCRdb stores just in-frame clones and leaves some out. The sample yields about 160,000 clones, about 80% seen once. The rearrangement uses TRBV7-9 and TRBJ2-1; TRBD2 agrees at 15 bases. The clonotype comes from a man aged 25 to 40 in good health and CMV-seropositive. Sequenced input: PBMCs. The CDR3 region is CAGLAGGPGNEQFF. The CDR3 coding sequence is TGTGCGGGACTAGCGGGGGGCCCGGGTAATGAGCAGTTCTTC.